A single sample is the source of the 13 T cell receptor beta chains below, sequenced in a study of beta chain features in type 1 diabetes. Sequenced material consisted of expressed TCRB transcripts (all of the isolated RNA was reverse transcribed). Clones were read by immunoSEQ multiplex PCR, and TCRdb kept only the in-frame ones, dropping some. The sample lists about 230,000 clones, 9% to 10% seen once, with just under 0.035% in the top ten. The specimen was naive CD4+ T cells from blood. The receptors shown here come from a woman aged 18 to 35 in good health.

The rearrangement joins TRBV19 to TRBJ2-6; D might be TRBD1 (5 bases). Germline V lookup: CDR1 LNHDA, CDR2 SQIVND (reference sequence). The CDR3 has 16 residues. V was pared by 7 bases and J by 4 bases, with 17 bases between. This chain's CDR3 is CASKGAVTAGANVLTF. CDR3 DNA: TGTGCCAGTAAAGGGGCAGTTACGGCAGGGGCCAACGTCCTGACTTTC. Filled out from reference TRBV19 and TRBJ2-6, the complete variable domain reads DGGITQSPKYLFRKEGQNVTLSCEQNLNHDAMYWYRQDPGQGLRLIYYSQIVNDFQKGDIAEGYSVSREKKESFPLTVTSAQKNPTAFYLCASKGAVTAGANVLTFGAGSRLTVL.

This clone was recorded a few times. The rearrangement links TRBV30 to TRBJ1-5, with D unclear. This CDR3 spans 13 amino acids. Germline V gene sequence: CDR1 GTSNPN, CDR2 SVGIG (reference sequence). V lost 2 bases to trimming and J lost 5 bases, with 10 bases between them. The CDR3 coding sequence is TGTGCCTGGAGTATCCAGAAAGATCAGCCCCAGCATTTT. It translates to CAWSIQKDQPQHF.

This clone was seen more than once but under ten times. The CDR3 loop is CASSPRDMSSYEQYF. In nucleotides, the CDR3 is TGTGCCAGCAGCCCCCGGGACATGAGCTCCTACGAGCAGTACTTC. The chain couples TRBV5-4 to TRBJ2-7; perhaps TRBD1 as D (6 bases). CDR3 size: 15 residues. CDR1 and CDR2 from the germline V gene are SGHNT and YYREEE (reference sequence). Trimming took 4 bases from V and 0 from J, leaving 14 bases between them.

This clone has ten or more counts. The chain's CDR3 is CAWRRPGGTYEQYF. In nucleotides, the CDR3 is TGTGCCTGGAGAAGACCGGGAGGAACCTACGAGCAGTACTTC. J is TRBJ2-7 and V is TRBV30; TRBD2 agrees at 7 bases. V was pared by 3 bases and J by 2 bases, with 7 bases of the junction left unmatched. CDR1 is GTSNPN, CDR2 SVGIG, per germline (reference sequence). CDR3 size: 14 residues.

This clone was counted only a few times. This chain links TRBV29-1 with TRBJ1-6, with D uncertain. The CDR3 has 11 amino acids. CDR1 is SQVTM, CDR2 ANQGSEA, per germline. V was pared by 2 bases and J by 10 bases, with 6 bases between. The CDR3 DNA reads TGCAGCGTTGAATATCAGTCACCCCTCCACTTT. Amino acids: CSVEYQSPLHF.

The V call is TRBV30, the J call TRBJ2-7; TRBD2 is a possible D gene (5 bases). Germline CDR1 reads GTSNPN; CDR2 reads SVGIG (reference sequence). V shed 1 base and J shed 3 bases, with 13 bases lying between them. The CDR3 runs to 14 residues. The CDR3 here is CAWSGTRSGYEQYF. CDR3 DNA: TGTGCCTGGAGTGGGACTCGTTCGGGCTACGAGCAGTACTTC.

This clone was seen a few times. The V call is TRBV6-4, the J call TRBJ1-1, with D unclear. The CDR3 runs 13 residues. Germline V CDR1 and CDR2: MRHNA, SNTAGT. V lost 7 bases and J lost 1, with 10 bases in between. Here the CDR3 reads CASKMSPNTEAFF. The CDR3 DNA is TGTGCCAGCAAGATGAGCCCGAACACTGAAGCTTTCTTT.

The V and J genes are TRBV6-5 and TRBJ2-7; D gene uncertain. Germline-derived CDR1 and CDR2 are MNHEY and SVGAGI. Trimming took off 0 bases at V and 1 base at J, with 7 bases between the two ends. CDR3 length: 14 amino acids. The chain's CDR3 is CASSYSPVSYEQYF. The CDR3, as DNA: TGTGCCAGCAGTTACTCCCCCGTTTCCTACGAGCAGTACTTC.

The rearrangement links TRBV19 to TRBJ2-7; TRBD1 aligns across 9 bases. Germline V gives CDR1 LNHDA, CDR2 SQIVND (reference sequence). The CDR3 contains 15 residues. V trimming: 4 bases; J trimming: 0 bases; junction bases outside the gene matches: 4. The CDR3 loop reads CASSTGDRASYEQYF. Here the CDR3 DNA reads TGTGCCAGTAGTACAGGGGACAGGGCCTCCTACGAGCAGTACTTC.

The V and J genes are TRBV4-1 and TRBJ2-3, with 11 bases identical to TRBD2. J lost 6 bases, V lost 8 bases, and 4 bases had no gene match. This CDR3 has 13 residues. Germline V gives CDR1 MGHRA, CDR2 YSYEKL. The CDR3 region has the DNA TGCGCCAGCGGACTAGCGGGCTGGGATACGCAGTATTTT. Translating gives CASGLAGWDTQYF.

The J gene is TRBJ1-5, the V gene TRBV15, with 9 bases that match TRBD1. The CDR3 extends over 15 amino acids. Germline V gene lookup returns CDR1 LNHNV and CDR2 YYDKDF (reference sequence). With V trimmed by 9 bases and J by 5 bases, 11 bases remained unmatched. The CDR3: CATGRDRAYHQPQHF. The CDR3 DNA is TGTGCCACTGGCCGGGACAGGGCCTATCATCAGCCCCAGCATTTT.

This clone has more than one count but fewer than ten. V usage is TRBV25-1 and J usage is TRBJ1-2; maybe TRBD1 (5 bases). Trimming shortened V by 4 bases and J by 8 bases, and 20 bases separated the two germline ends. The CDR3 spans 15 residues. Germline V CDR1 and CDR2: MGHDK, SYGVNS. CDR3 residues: CASSAPLTVRNGYTF. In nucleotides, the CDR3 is TGTGCCAGCAGTGCCCCCCTGACAGTCAGGAACGGCTACACCTTC.

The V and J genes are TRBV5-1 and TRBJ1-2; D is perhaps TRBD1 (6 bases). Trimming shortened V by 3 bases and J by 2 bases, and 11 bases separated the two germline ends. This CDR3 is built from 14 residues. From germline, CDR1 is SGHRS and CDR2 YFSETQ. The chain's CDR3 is CASSSGEANYGYTF. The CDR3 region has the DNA TGCGCCAGCAGCTCAGGGGAAGCAAACTATGGCTACACCTTC.